Below are 2 T cell receptor beta chains sequenced from a single sample in a study of blood T cells in healthy people across ages. For the second PCR, which ran for 7 to 11 cycles, a sample-barcoded 5' primer and a J-beta primer mix were used. TCRdb independently ran MiXCR on the 5' RACE reads; one entry per CDR3 protein. This table has about 640,000 distinct CDR3 sequences, under 70% appearing once. Sequences were obtained from blood. These receptors all stem from a man aged 60 to 69 in good health.

The V gene is TRBV5-1, the J gene TRBJ1-2; TRBD1 matches 8 bases. Germline trimming cut 2 bases from V and 6 bases from J; bases unmatched to any gene: 3. The CDR3 loop spans 13 amino acids. The germline gives CDR1 SGHRS, CDR2 YFSETQ. This chain's CDR3 is CASSFSDRDGYTF. CDR3 nucleotide sequence: TGCGCCAGCAGCTTTTCGGACAGGGATGGCTACACCTTC.

This clonotype was counted a few times. This sequence joins TRBV10-3 and TRBJ2-3; 7 nucleotides line up with TRBD1. The germline gives CDR1 ENHRY, CDR2 SYGVKD. The CDR3 consists of 14 residues. The V and J ends lost 5 bases and 3 bases, in that order; junction bases with no gene match: 5. CDR3 in amino acids: CAISWTGRTDTQYF. The CDR3 nucleotides are TGTGCCATCAGTTGGACAGGTCGGACAGATACGCAGTATTTT.